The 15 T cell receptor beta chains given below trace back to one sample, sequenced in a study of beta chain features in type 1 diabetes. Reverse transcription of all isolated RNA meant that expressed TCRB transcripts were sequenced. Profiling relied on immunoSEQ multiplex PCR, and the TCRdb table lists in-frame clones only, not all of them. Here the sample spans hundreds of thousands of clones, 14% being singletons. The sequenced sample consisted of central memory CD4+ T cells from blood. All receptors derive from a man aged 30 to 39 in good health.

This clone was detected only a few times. This CDR3 is CASSLSTSDSYEQYV. CDR3 coding DNA: TGTGCCAGCAGCTTGTCAACGTCTGACTCCTACGAGCAGTACGTC. This chain joins TRBV5-6 and TRBJ2-7; D unclear. The CDR3 spans 15 residues. Trimming removed 1 base from V and 0 bases from J, with 11 bases in between. Germline V gene lookup returns CDR1 SGHDT and CDR2 YYEEEE.

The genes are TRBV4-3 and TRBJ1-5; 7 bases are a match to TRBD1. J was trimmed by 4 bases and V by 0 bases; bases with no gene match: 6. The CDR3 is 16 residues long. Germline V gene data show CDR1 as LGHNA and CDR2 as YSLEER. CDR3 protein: CASSQDRGGSNQPQHF. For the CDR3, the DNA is TGCGCCAGCAGCCAAGACAGGGGGGGAAGTAATCAGCCCCAGCATTTT.

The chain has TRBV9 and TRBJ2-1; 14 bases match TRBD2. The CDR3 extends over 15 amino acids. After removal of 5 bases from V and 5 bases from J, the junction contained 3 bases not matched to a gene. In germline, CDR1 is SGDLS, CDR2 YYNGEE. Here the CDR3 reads CASRATSGGDNEQFF. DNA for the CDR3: TGTGCCAGCAGGGCGACTAGCGGGGGGGACAATGAGCAGTTCTTC.

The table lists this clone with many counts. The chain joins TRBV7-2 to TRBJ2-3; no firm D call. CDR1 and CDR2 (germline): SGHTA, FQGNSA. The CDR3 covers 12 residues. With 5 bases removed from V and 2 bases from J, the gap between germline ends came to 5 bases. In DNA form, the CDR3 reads TGTGCCAGCAGCCATAACACAGATACGCAGTATTTT. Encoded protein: CASSHNTDTQYF.

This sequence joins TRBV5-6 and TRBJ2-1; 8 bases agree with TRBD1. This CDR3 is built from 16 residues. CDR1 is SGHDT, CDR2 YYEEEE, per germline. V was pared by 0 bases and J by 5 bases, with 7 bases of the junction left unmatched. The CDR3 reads CASSLVGGQGNNEQFF. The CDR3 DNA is TGTGCCAGCAGCTTGGTTGGAGGACAGGGAAACAATGAGCAGTTCTTC. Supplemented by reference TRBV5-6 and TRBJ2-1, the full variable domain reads DAGVTQSPTHLIKTRGQQVTLRCSPKSGHDTVSWYQQALGQGPQFIFQYYEEEERQRGNFPDRFSGHQFPNYSSELNVNALLLGDSALYLCASSLVGGQGNNEQFFGPGTRLTVL.

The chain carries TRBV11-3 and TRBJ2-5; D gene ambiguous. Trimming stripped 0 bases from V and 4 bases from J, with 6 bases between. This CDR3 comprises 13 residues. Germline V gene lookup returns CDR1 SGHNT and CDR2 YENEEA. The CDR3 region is CASSLEFAETQYF. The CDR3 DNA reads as TGTGCCAGCAGCTTAGAGTTCGCAGAGACCCAGTACTTC.

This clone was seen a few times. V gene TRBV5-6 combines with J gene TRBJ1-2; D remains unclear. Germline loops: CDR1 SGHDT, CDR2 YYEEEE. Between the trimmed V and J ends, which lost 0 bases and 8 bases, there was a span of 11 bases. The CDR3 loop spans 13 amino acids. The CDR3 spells CASSLVANGGYTF. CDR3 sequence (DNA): TGTGCCAGCAGCTTGGTAGCGAACGGGGGCTACACCTTC. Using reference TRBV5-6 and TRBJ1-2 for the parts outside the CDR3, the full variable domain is DAGVTQSPTHLIKTRGQQVTLRCSPKSGHDTVSWYQQALGQGPQFIFQYYEEEERQRGNFPDRFSGHQFPNYSSELNVNALLLGDSALYLCASSLVANGGYTFGSGTRLTVV.

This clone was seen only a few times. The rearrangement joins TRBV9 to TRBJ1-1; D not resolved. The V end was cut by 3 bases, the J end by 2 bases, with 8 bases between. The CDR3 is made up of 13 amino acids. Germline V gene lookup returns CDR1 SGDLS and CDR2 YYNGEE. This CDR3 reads CASSEHGNTEAFF. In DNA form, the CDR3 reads TGTGCCAGCAGCGAGCATGGTAACACTGAAGCTTTCTTT.

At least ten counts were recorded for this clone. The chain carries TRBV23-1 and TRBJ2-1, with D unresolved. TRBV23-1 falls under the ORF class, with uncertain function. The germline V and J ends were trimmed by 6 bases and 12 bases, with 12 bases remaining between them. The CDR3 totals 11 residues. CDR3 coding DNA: TGCGCCAGCAGCCCTGGATCATTGCAGTTCTTC. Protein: CASSPGSLQFF.

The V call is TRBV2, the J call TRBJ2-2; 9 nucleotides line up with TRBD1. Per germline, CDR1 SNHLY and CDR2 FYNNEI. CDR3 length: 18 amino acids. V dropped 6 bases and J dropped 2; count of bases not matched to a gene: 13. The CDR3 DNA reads TGTGCCAGCAGGCCTAGGGGATGGGACAGGGCAAACACCGGGGAGCTGTTTTTT. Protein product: CASRPRGWDRANTGELFF. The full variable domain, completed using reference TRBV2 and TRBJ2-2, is EPEVTQTPSHQVTQMGQEVILRCVPISNHLYFYWYRQILGQKVEFLVSFYNNEISEKSEIFDDQFSVERPDGSNFTLKIRSTKLEDSAMYFCASRPRGWDRANTGELFFGEGSRLTVL.

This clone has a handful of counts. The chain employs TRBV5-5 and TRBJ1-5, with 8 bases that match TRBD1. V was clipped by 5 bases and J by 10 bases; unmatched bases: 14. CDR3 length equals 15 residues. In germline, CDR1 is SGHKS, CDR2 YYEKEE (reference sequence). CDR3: CASSRGPGQGTPQHF. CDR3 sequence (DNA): TGTGCCAGCAGTCGGGGCCCTGGACAGGGAACCCCCCAGCATTTT.

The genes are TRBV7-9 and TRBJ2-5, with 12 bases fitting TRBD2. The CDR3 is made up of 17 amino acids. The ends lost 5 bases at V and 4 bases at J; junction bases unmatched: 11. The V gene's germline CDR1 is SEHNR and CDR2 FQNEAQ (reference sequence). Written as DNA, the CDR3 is TGTGCCAGCAGCCCCCCAAGGGGACTAGCGGGTAGAGAGACCCAGTACTTC. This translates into CASSPPRGLAGRETQYF.

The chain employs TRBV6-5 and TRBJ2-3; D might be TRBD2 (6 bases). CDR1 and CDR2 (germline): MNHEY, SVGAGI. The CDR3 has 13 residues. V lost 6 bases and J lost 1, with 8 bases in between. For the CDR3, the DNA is TGTGCCAGCAGAGGACTACGCACAGATACGCAGTATTTT. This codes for CASRGLRTDTQYF.

In nucleotides, the CDR3 is TGTGCCAGCAGTTTAAGGGACGGCTGGGGTGAGCATTTT. As protein: CASSLRDGWGEHF. The rearrangement joins TRBV27 to TRBJ1-5; a possible D gene is TRBD1 (5 bases). The germline gives CDR1 MNHEY, CDR2 SMNVEV (reference sequence). The ends were cut back, 2 bases at V and 14 bases at J, with 16 bases in the middle. The CDR3 runs to 13 residues.

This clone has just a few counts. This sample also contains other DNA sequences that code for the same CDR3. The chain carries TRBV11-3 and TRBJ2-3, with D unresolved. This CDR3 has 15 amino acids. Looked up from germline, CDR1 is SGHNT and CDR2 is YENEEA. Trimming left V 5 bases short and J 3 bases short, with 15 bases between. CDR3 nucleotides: TGTGCCAGCAGCCCCGGTGGCGGACCTACAGATACGCAGTATTTT. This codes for CASSPGGGPTDTQYF.